This paragraph covers one T cell receptor beta chain sequence. The data stem from a study of blood T cell repertoires in COVID-19. The CDR3 is 15 residues long. Germline V lookup: CDR1 SGDLS, CDR2 YYNGEE. Trimming cost V 4 bases and J 3 bases; bases outside gene matches: 4. Sequencing used immunoSEQ multiplex PCR; TCRdb keeps in-frame clones, though not all of them. Of 400,000 to 550,000 clones detected, around 90% appear once; the ten largest clones hold approximately 2%. The sequence derives from a woman younger than 35 with acute COVID-19. The chain employs TRBV9 and TRBJ2-3; 11 nucleotides align to TRBD2. Sequences were obtained from PBMCs or T cells enriched from blood (not recorded which). CDR3 amino acids: CASSTRTSGTDTQYF. The CDR3 DNA reads TGTGCCAGCAGCACCCGGACTAGCGGGACAGATACGCAGTATTTT.